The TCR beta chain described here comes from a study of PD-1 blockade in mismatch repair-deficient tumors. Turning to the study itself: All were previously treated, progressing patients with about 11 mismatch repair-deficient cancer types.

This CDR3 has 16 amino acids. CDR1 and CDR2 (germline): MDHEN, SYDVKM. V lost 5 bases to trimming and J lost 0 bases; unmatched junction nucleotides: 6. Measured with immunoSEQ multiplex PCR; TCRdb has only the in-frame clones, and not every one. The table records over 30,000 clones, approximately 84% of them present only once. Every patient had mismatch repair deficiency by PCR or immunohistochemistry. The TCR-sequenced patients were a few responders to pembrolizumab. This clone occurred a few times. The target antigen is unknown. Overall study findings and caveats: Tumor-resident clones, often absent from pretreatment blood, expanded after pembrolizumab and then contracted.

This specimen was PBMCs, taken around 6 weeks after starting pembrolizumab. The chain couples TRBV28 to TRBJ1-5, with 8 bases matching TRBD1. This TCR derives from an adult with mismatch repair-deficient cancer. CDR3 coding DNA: TGTGCCAGCAGTCGCAGGGACAGGCTTAGCAATCAGCCCCAGCATTTT. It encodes CASSRRDRLSNQPQHF. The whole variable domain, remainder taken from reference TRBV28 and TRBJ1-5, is DVKVTQSSRYLVKRTGEKVFLECVQDMDHENMFWYRQDPGLGLRLIYFSYDVKMKEKGDIPEGYSVSREKKERFSLILESASTNQTSMYLCASSRRDRLSNQPQHFGDGTRLSIL.